These T cell receptor beta chains were read from a single sample in a study of T cell clones after liver transplantation. The repertoire was sequenced with immunoSEQ multiplex PCR; TCRdb's copy has only in-frame clones and lacks some. The sample lists under 55,000 clones, 70% to 90% occurring once. Here the sequenced sample was CD4+ T cells from blood, taken 24 months after liver transplant. These receptors originate from a human patient who received a liver transplant. The graft donor may have contributed some T cells. Each CDR3 is given with its conserved first and last residue. Fields, in order: D gene, J gene, V gene, clone size, CDR3 DNA, CDR3 protein. The D gene is left open where the match is weak. Rows may omit the clone size; those that give it use once, few, many or a size class.

d_call: NA
j_call: TRBJ1-2
v_call: TRBV7-2
clone_size: few
cdr3_nt: TGTGCCAGCAGCTTAGCGACGGGGGCGAAAGGCTACACCTTC
cdr3_aa: CASSLATGAKGYTF

d_call: NA
j_call: TRBJ2-6
v_call: TRBV18
clone_size: NA
cdr3_nt: TGTGCCAGCTCACCATCTGGGGCCAACGTCCTGACTTTC
cdr3_aa: CASSPSGANVLTF

d_call: NA
j_call: TRBJ2-1
v_call: TRBV6-4
clone_size: NA
cdr3_nt: TGTGCCAGCAGTGACGGAGGCCAGGGAACCTACAATGAGCAGTTCTTC
cdr3_aa: CASSDGGQGTYNEQFF

d_call: NA
j_call: TRBJ1-5
v_call: TRBV28
clone_size: NA
cdr3_nt: TGTGCCAGCAGGGGAGGAGATCAGCCCCAGCATTTT
cdr3_aa: CASRGGDQPQHF

d_call: NA
j_call: TRBJ1-2
v_call: TRBV5-4
clone_size: NA
cdr3_nt: TGTGCCAGCAGCTTGCAGGGACTGAACTATGGCTACACCTTC
cdr3_aa: CASSLQGLNYGYTF

d_call: NA
j_call: TRBJ1-6
v_call: TRBV19
clone_size: NA
cdr3_nt: TGTGCCAGTAGTATGAACGCCGTAAGCTATAATTCACCCCTCCACTTT
cdr3_aa: CASSMNAVSYNSPLHF

d_call: NA
j_call: TRBJ1-2
v_call: TRBV4-1
clone_size: NA
cdr3_nt: TGCGCCAGCAGCCAAGGGGCAGGCTCCTATGGCTACACCTTC
cdr3_aa: CASSQGAGSYGYTF

d_call: TRBD1
j_call: TRBJ1-1
v_call: TRBV13
clone_size: NA
cdr3_nt: TGTGCCAGCAGCCAGGGACAGGGGAGGAACACTGAAGCTTTCTTT
cdr3_aa: CASSQGQGRNTEAFF

d_call: NA
j_call: TRBJ2-1
v_call: TRBV11-2
clone_size: NA
cdr3_nt: TGTGCCAGCAGCCCGGATATAATCGTAAATGAGCAGTTCTTC
cdr3_aa: CASSPDIIVNEQFF

d_call: NA
j_call: TRBJ1-6
v_call: TRBV5-8
clone_size: once
cdr3_nt: TGTGCCAGCAGCTTCCATGGTTCACCCCTCCACTTT
cdr3_aa: CASSFHGSPLHF

d_call: NA
j_call: TRBJ2-5
v_call: TRBV28
clone_size: NA
cdr3_nt: TGTGCCAGCAGTCAAAACCCAAGGGGGGAGGAGACCCAGTACTTC
cdr3_aa: CASSQNPRGEETQYF

d_call: NA
j_call: TRBJ2-5
v_call: TRBV27
clone_size: NA
cdr3_nt: TGTGCCAGCAGTAATAGGGGGGGGACCCAGTACTTC
cdr3_aa: CASSNRGGTQYF

d_call: NA
j_call: TRBJ1-2
v_call: TRBV19
clone_size: NA
cdr3_nt: TGTGCCAGTAGGCCGGGACCCTACGGCTACACCTTC
cdr3_aa: CASRPGPYGYTF

d_call: NA
j_call: TRBJ1-4
v_call: TRBV27
clone_size: NA
cdr3_nt: TGTGCCAGCAGTTTAACCGTTACAACTAATGAAAAACTGTTTTTT
cdr3_aa: CASSLTVTTNEKLFF

d_call: NA
j_call: TRBJ2-4
v_call: TRBV7-2
clone_size: NA
cdr3_nt: TGTGCCAGTGGGAGTGGGGGGACCAAAAACATTCAGTACTTC
cdr3_aa: CASGSGGTKNIQYF

d_call: TRBD1
j_call: TRBJ1-2
v_call: TRBV28
clone_size: NA
cdr3_nt: TGTGCCAGCAGAGTCCCCGGGACAGGGGTTGGCTACACCTTC
cdr3_aa: CASRVPGTGVGYTF